This TCR beta chain was identified in a study of cytomegalovirus exposure and HLA in healthy donors. Study in general: Per a later analysis, the 666 first-cohort and approximately 120 validation repertoires shared one platform.

Findings and caveats of the study: The tendency of first-cohort TCR clusters to co-occur in the 120 or so validation repertoires was identified by a subsequent analysis. The majority of TCR sequences were rare, yet some public TCRs appeared in many donors.

Clones were read by immunoSEQ multiplex PCR, and TCRdb kept only the in-frame ones, dropping some. The table shows some 140,000 clones, with about 86% occurring only once. The donors were members of the validation cohort comprising roughly 130 subjects, separate from the roughly 670-subject first cohort. Germline loops: CDR1 MNHNS, CDR2 SASEGT. The CDR3 is 15 residues long. V dropped 2 bases and J dropped 6; count of bases not matched to a gene: 5. Of note for this clone: Its target is not known.

Sequencing was done on a sample of PBMCs. The sequence was obtained from a man aged 18 to 29 in good health and CMV-seropositive. The chain uses TRBV6-1 and TRBJ2-1, with 9 nucleotides matching TRBD2. The CDR3 loop is CASSELGTSSNEQFF. CDR3 coding DNA: TGTGCCAGCAGTGAATTAGGGACTAGCTCCAATGAGCAGTTCTTC.